The rows below give T cell receptor beta chains drawn from one sample of a study of blood T cells in healthy people across ages. MiXCR, run by TCRdb on the 5' RACE reads, gives a single entry per CDR3 protein. The sample includes about 1.4 million distinct CDR3 sequences, approximately 59% seen only once; the top ten take about 6.7%. Source material: blood. The receptor set was obtained from a man in his late teens or twenties in good health. CDR3s include the opening cysteine and the closing phenylalanine or tryptophan. Fields, in order: CDR3 length, V gene, D gene, clone size, J gene, CDR3 protein, CDR3 DNA. A D gene is named only where the DNA matches it firmly. Not every row has a clone size; where given, it reads once, few, many or a size class.

>12|TRBV6-5|NA|NA|TRBJ1-6
CASRGAESPLHF
TGTGCCAGCCGGGGGGCGGAATCACCCCTCCACTTT
>13|TRBV20-1|NA|NA|TRBJ1-5
CSALTGLGQPQHF
TGCAGTGCTCTAACAGGGCTGGGTCAGCCCCAGCATTTT
>16|TRBV6-1|TRBD1|NA|TRBJ2-1
CANSEWDRGSYNEQFF
TGTGCCAACAGTGAATGGGACAGGGGGTCCTACAATGAGCAGTTCTTC
>14|TRBV2|NA|few|TRBJ2-1
CASSPRYSYNEQFF
TGTGCCAGCAGTCCCCGGTACTCCTACAATGAGCAGTTCTTC
>14|TRBV20-1|NA|NA|TRBJ2-1
CSAITNTSYNEQFF
TGCAGTGCTATCACTAATACCTCCTACAATGAGCAGTTCTTC
>16|TRBV11-2|TRBD2|NA|TRBJ2-3
CASSLNSGGPADTQYF
TGTGCCAGCAGCCTCAATAGCGGGGGGCCCGCAGATACGCAGTATTTT
>15|TRBV5-1|NA|few|TRBJ2-1
CASSLDGRIGDEQFF
TGCGCCAGCAGCTTGGACGGTCGGATAGGTGATGAGCAGTTCTTC
>17|TRBV27|NA|NA|TRBJ2-3
CASSPRQDHPSTDTQYF
TGTGCCAGCAGTCCCCGACAGGATCACCCTAGCACAGATACGCAGTATTTT
>16|TRBV20-1|TRBD2|NA|TRBJ2-7
CSANLRLAGRSYEQYF
TGCAGTGCAAACCTCCGGCTAGCGGGTCGCTCCTACGAGCAGTACTTC
>14|TRBV7-2|NA|NA|TRBJ2-2
CASSLEAGPGELFF
TGTGCCAGCAGCTTAGAGGCAGGGCCCGGGGAGCTGTTTTTT
>15|TRBV12-3/TRBV12-4|NA|NA|TRBJ1-2
CASSLTPDSPGGYTF
TGTGCCAGCAGTCTAACCCCGGATAGTCCGGGAGGCTACACCTTC
>13|TRBV10-3|NA|few|TRBJ2-1
CAIRDYLIGEQFF
TGTGCCATCAGGGACTATCTAATAGGGGAGCAGTTCTTC
>17|TRBV28|NA|NA|TRBJ1-1
CASSFLSPGRRDAEAFF
TGTGCCAGCAGTTTTCTTTCGCCGGGGCGTCGTGATGCTGAAGCTTTCTTT
>13|TRBV5-1|NA|few|TRBJ2-5
CASSFQVGETQYF
TGCGCCAGCAGCTTCCAGGTCGGGGAGACCCAGTACTTC
>16|TRBV6-1|NA|NA|TRBJ2-1
CASREQGTLPYNEQFF
TGTGCCAGCAGGGAACAGGGAACCCTACCCTACAATGAGCAGTTCTTC
>14|TRBV12-3/TRBV12-4|NA|NA|TRBJ2-1
CASSLGFGRREQFF
TGTGCCAGCAGTTTAGGGTTTGGGCGGAGGGAGCAGTTCTTC
>12|TRBV6-6|NA|many|TRBJ2-3
CASSVGFDTQYF
TGTGCCAGCAGTGTGGGGTTCGATACGCAGTATTTT
>16|TRBV25-1|NA|NA|TRBJ2-5
CASSELRASVVETQYF
TGTGCCAGCAGTGAATTGAGGGCTAGCGTAGTAGAGACCCAGTACTTC
>14|TRBV4-1|NA|NA|TRBJ2-1
CASSQEGLLNEQFF
TGCGCCAGCAGCCAAGAGGGACTCCTAAATGAGCAGTTCTTC
>13|TRBV4-1|NA|NA|TRBJ2-7
CASSQVDPGEQYF
TGCGCCAGCAGCCAAGTTGACCCGGGCGAGCAGTACTTC
>17|TRBV12-3/TRBV12-4|TRBD1|few|TRBJ2-7
CASRWSGQGILSYEQYF
TGTGCCAGCAGATGGAGCGGACAGGGAATATTATCCTACGAGCAGTACTTC
>14|TRBV5-1|TRBD2|NA|TRBJ2-3
CASSFSAGTDTQYF
TGCGCCAGCAGCTTCTCAGCGGGAACAGATACGCAGTATTTT
>16|TRBV7-9|NA|few|TRBJ2-1
CASSAGTRQMLDEQFF
TGTGCCAGCAGCGCGGGCACGAGACAGATGCTCGATGAGCAGTTCTTC
>14|TRBV24-1|NA|NA|TRBJ2-7
CATSDPGLIYEQYF
TGTGCCACCAGTGACCCCGGGCTCATCTACGAGCAGTACTTC
>15|TRBV6-2/TRBV6-3|TRBD2|few|TRBJ2-1
CASSYASSGRFEQFF
TGTGCCAGCAGTTACGCGTCTAGCGGGAGGTTTGAGCAGTTCTTC
>15|TRBV5-1|NA|NA|TRBJ2-1
CASSPGMTYHNEQFF
TGCGCCAGCAGCCCGGGGATGACCTACCACAATGAGCAGTTCTTC
>16|TRBV5-6|NA|once|TRBJ2-1
CASSLGGSFSANEQFF
TGTGCCAGCAGTCTTGGCGGCTCCTTCTCGGCCAATGAGCAGTTCTTC
>11|TRBV20-1|NA|NA|TRBJ2-1
CSGLRANEQFF
TGCAGTGGCCTGAGAGCTAATGAGCAGTTCTTC
>15|TRBV27|NA|NA|TRBJ2-1
CASIAYMDTVNEQFF
TGTGCCAGCATTGCGTACATGGACACGGTCAATGAGCAGTTCTTC
>17|TRBV4-1|NA|NA|TRBJ1-1
CASSQESPGTLDTEAFF
TGCGCCAGCAGCCAAGAATCTCCCGGGACATTAGACACTGAAGCTTTCTTT
>14|TRBV6-5|NA|once|TRBJ1-4
CASIFGTTNEKLFF
TGTGCCAGCATTTTTGGGACAACTAATGAAAAACTGTTTTTT
>15|TRBV4-3|NA|NA|TRBJ1-4
CASSQEALAGEKLFF
TGCGCCAGCAGCCAAGAGGCCCTCGCGGGCGAAAAACTGTTTTTT
>17|TRBV11-2|TRBD2|NA|TRBJ2-5
CASSQRARGLAEETQYF
TGTGCCAGCAGTCAACGCGCTCGGGGACTAGCGGAAGAGACCCAGTACTTC
>17|TRBV6-5|TRBD1|NA|TRBJ2-1
CASSYHQTGEIGNEQFF
TGTGCCAGCAGTTACCACCAGACAGGGGAAATAGGCAATGAGCAGTTCTTC
>15|TRBV20-1|TRBD2|few|TRBJ2-1
CSARVASGRAGEQFF
TGCAGTGCTAGAGTAGCTAGCGGGAGGGCGGGTGAGCAGTTCTTC
>14|TRBV5-6|NA|NA|TRBJ2-5
CASSSRTRQETQYF
TGTGCCAGCAGCTCTCGGACTCGACAAGAGACCCAGTACTTC
>12|TRBV29-1|NA|few|TRBJ1-4
CSVEWAGEKLFF
TGCAGCGTTGAATGGGCCGGGGAAAAACTGTTTTTT
>11|TRBV20-1|TRBD2|NA|TRBJ2-3
CSARGTSIQYF
TGCAGTGCTAGAGGGACTAGCATCCAGTATTTT
>13|TRBV27|NA|NA|TRBJ2-7
CASSLSAAYEQYF
TGTGCCAGCAGTTTATCGGCCGCCTACGAGCAGTACTTC
>13|TRBV4-2|NA|NA|TRBJ1-2
CASSQQDLEGYTF
TGTGCCAGCAGCCAACAAGATTTGGAGGGCTACACCTTC
>17|TRBV29-1|NA|few|TRBJ1-2
CSVEGYRLGQEIYGYTF
TGCAGCGTTGAAGGATACCGACTGGGCCAGGAGATTTATGGCTACACCTTC
>12|TRBV7-9|NA|NA|TRBJ2-1
CASSQLRSEQFF
TGTGCCAGCAGCCAACTACGGTCGGAGCAGTTCTTC
>15|TRBV20-1|TRBD2|few|TRBJ2-1
CSAETSGISYNEQFF
TGCAGTGCGGAGACTAGCGGGATATCCTACAATGAGCAGTTCTTC
>13|TRBV2|NA|NA|TRBJ2-7
CAGMSGTGYEQYF
TGTGCCGGAATGTCGGGGACTGGCTACGAGCAGTACTTC
>14|TRBV20-1|NA|NA|TRBJ2-7
CSARHEQVPYEQYF
TGCAGTGCTAGGCACGAACAGGTTCCCTACGAGCAGTACTTC
>14|TRBV4-1|TRBD1|NA|TRBJ1-2
CASSQFDRDLGYTF
TGCGCCAGCAGCCAATTCGACAGGGACCTTGGCTACACCTTC
>14|TRBV6-5|TRBD1|few|TRBJ2-5
CASSTDRGLETQYF
TGTGCCAGCAGTACCGACAGGGGGCTGGAGACCCAGTACTTC
>16|TRBV6-2/TRBV6-3|TRBD1|NA|TRBJ2-7
CASSYSTGTGVYEQYF
TGTGCCAGCAGTTACTCAACCGGGACAGGTGTCTACGAGCAGTACTTC
>14|TRBV29-1|NA|few|TRBJ2-7
CSASPQDNSYEQYF
TGCAGCGCCTCACCACAGGATAACTCCTACGAGCAGTACTTC
>10|TRBV29-1|NA|few|TRBJ2-7
CSVFGGEQYF
TGCAGCGTTTTTGGGGGGGAGCAGTACTTC
>14|TRBV5-6|TRBD1|NA|TRBJ1-5
CASSFGTGGQPQHF
TGTGCCAGCAGCTTCGGGACAGGGGGTCAGCCCCAGCATTTT
>13|TRBV20-1|TRBD2|NA|TRBJ2-5
CSARGREGQTQYF
TGCAGTGCTAGAGGGCGGGAGGGCCAGACCCAGTACTTC
>16|TRBV25-1|NA|NA|TRBJ2-2
CASRAPFGLDTGELFF
TGTGCCAGCAGAGCCCCCTTCGGACTGGACACCGGGGAGCTGTTTTTT
>15|TRBV9|TRBD2|NA|TRBJ2-1
CASSVAGEGYNEQFF
TGTGCCAGCAGCGTAGCGGGGGAGGGATACAATGAGCAGTTCTTC
>12|TRBV20-1|NA|NA|TRBJ1-1
CSARGGLPEAFF
TGCAGTGCTAGAGGGGGGCTACCTGAAGCTTTCTTT
>12|TRBV12-3/TRBV12-4|TRBD1|NA|TRBJ1-5
CASRQGFLPQHF
TGTGCCAGTCGACAGGGTTTTCTGCCCCAGCATTTT
>14|TRBV29-1|NA|few|TRBJ2-3
CSVVTRVSTDTQYF
TGCAGCGTTGTAACCAGGGTTAGCACAGATACGCAGTATTTT
>13|TRBV11-2|NA|NA|TRBJ1-1
CASSADLNTEAFF
TGTGCCAGCAGCGCAGATCTGAACACTGAAGCTTTCTTT
>14|TRBV10-3|NA|NA|TRBJ1-5
CATKSPGSNQPQHF
TGTGCCACCAAGAGCCCCGGTAGCAATCAGCCCCAGCATTTT
>14|TRBV4-1|NA|NA|TRBJ2-3
CASSQNSATDTQYF
TGCGCCAGCAGCCAAAATTCGGCAACAGATACGCAGTATTTT